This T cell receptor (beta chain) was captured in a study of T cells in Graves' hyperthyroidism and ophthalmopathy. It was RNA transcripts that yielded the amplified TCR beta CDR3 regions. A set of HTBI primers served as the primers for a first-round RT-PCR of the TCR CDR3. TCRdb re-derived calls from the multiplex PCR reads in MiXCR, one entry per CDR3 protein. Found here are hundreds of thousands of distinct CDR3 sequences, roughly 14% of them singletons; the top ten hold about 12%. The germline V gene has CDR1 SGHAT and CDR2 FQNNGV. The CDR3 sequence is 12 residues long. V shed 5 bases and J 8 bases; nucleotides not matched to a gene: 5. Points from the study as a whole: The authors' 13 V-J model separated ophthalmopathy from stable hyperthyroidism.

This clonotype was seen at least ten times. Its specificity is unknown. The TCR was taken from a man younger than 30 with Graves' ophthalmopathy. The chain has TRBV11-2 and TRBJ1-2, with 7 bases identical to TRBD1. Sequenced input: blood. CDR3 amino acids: CASSTTGHGYTF. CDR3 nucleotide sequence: TGTGCCAGCAGCACGACAGGGCACGGCTACACCTTC. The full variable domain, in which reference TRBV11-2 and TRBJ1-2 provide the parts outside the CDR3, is EAGVAQSPRYKIIEKRQSVAFWCNPISGHATLYWYQQILGQGPKLLIQFQNNGVVDDSQLPKDRFSAERLKGVDSTLKIQPAKLEDSAVYLCASSTTGHGYTFGSGTRLTVV.